These 9 T cell receptor beta chains were sequenced from one sample in a study of T cell responses to AZD1222 COVID-19 vaccine. Profiling relied on immunoSEQ multiplex PCR, and the TCRdb table lists in-frame clones only, not all of them. Among 95,000 to 100,000 clones, about 81% were seen once, and the ten largest hold over 12%. Sequencing used peripheral blood, obtained 28 days after the second AZD1222 dose. These receptors were obtained from an adult who received the AZD1222 COVID-19 vaccine.

This rearrangement joins TRBV28 to TRBJ1-6; D remains ambiguous. Trimming removed 6 bases at V and 11 bases at J, with 11 bases between. CDR1 is MDHEN, CDR2 SYDVKM, per germline. This CDR3 region has 12 residues. The CDR3: CASRPTLAPLHF. The CDR3 DNA is TGTGCCAGCAGACCGACCCTGGCACCCCTCCACTTT.

J is TRBJ2-1 and V is TRBV18, with 11 bases matching TRBD2. CDR1 and CDR2 (germline): KGHSH, LQKENI. The CDR3 totals 17 residues. Germline trimming cut 3 bases from V and 1 base from J; bases unmatched to any gene: 5. The CDR3 sequence is CASSPLAGGLSYNEQFF. Written as DNA, the CDR3 is TGTGCCAGCTCACCCTTAGCGGGGGGGCTTTCCTACAATGAGCAGTTCTTC.

V usage is TRBV6-6 and J usage is TRBJ2-5; 7 nucleotides align to TRBD1. The CDR3 runs to 13 residues. Germline V gene sequence: CDR1 MNHNY, CDR2 SVGAGI (reference sequence). V shed 7 bases and J 5 bases; nucleotides not matched to a gene: 7. The chain's CDR3 is CASTLDRPETQYF. The CDR3 coding sequence is TGTGCCAGCACCCTGGACAGGCCTGAGACCCAGTACTTC.

The V gene is TRBV5-1, the J gene TRBJ1-3; no clear D gene. The CDR3 is 15 amino acids. Trimming removed 1 base from V and 1 base from J, with 9 bases in between. CDR1 is SGHRS, CDR2 YFSETQ, per germline. The CDR3 sequence: CASSLHSGSGNTIYF. The DNA for the CDR3 is TGCGCCAGCAGCTTGCATTCCGGGTCTGGAAACACCATATATTTT.

This chain uses TRBV19 with TRBJ1-6, with D possibly TRBD1 on 5 matching bases. V was trimmed by 5 bases and J by 7 bases, leaving 18 bases between them. The length of the CDR3 is 16 residues. The germline V gene encodes CDR1 LNHDA and CDR2 SQIVND (reference sequence). CDR3: CASSATSGGDNSPLHF. CDR3 bases: TGTGCCAGTAGTGCAACCTCGGGAGGGGACAATTCACCCCTCCACTTT.

This chain links TRBV12-3 or TRBV12-4 with TRBJ2-7, with a tentative D call TRBD2 (5 bases). The CDR3 covers 12 residues. The V gene lost 7 bases and the J gene lost 0 bases, with 7 bases spanning the gap. CDR3 region: CASKADSYEQYF. The CDR3 region has the DNA TGTGCCAGCAAAGCGGACTCCTACGAGCAGTACTTC.

The gene calls are TRBV7-8 and TRBJ2-3, with D possibly TRBD2 on 6 matching bases. The V gene lost 5 bases and the J gene lost 2 bases, with 14 bases spanning the gap. The CDR3 is 15 amino acids. The germline gives CDR1 SGHVS, CDR2 FQNEAQ. Here the CDR3 reads CASSPRTGDTDTQYF. CDR3 coding DNA: TGTGCCAGCAGCCCAAGGACGGGGGACACAGATACGCAGTATTTT.

The chain is built from TRBV6-4 and TRBJ1-2; the match to TRBD1 covers 7 bases. The trim removed 0 bases at V and 2 bases at J, leaving 12 bases unmatched. The CDR3 is made up of 18 amino acids. Germline CDR1 reads MRHNA; CDR2 reads SNTAGT. In DNA form, the CDR3 reads TGTGCCAGCAGTGACTCCGTGTTTCGACAGGGAGCCAACTATGGCTACACCTTC. It yields the protein CASSDSVFRQGANYGYTF.

Here the CDR3 reads CASSMPGQGDGSGELFF. The DNA for the CDR3 is TGTGCCAGTAGTATGCCGGGACAGGGGGACGGTAGCGGGGAGCTGTTTTTT. The rearrangement links TRBV19 to TRBJ2-2; the match to TRBD1 covers 11 bases. This CDR3 has 17 residues. The ends lost 3 bases at V and 7 bases at J; junction bases unmatched: 10. Germline CDR1 is LNHDA and CDR2 is SQIVND (reference sequence).